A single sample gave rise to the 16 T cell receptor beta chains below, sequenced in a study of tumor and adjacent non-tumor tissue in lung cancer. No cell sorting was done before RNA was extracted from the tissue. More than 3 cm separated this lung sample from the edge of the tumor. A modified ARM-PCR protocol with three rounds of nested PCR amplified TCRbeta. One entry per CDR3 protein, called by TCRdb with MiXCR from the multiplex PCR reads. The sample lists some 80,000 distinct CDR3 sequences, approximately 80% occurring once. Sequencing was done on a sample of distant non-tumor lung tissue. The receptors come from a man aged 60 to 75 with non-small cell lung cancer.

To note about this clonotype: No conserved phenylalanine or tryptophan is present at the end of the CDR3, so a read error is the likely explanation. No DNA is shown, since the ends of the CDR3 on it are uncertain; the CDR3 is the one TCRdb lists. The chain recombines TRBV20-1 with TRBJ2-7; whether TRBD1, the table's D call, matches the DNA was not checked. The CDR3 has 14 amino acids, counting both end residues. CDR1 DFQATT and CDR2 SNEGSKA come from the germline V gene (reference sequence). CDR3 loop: CSARHASRAYEQHL.

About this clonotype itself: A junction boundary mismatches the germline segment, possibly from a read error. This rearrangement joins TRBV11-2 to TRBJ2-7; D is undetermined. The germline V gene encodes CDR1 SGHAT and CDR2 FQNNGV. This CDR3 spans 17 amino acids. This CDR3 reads CACSLMPEALKGYEQYF. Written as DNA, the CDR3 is TGTGCCTGCAGCTTAATGCCCGAGGCCCTCAAAGGCTACGAGCAATACTTC.

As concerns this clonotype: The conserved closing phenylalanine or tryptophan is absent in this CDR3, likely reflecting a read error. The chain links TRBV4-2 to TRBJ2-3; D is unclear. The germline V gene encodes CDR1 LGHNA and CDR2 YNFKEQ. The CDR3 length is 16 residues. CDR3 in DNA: TGTGTCAGCAGCAAAAAGGATTCCATTAGCACAGATACGCAGTATTCT. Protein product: CVSSKKDSISTDTQYS.

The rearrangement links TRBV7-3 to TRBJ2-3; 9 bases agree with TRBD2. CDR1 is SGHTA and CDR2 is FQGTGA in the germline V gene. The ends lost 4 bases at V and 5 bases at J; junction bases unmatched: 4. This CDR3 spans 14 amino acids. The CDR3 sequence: CASSYGTSQDTQYF. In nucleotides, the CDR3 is TGTGCCAGCAGCTACGGGACTAGCCAAGATACGCAGTATTTT.

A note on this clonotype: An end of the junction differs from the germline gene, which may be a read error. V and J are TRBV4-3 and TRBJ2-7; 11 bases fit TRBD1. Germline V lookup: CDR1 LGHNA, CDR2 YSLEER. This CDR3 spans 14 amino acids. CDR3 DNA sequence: TGCGCCAGCATCCAACGGGACAGGGGGGACGAGCTGTACTTC. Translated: CASIQRDRGDELYF.

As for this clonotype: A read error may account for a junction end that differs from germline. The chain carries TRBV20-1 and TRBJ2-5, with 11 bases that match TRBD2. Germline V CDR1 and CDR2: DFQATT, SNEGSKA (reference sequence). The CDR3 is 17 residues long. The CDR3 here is CSARVTRGTSGGETQHF. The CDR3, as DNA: TGCAGTGCTAGAGTAACCCGTGGGACTAGCGGCGGAGAGACCCAGCACTTT.

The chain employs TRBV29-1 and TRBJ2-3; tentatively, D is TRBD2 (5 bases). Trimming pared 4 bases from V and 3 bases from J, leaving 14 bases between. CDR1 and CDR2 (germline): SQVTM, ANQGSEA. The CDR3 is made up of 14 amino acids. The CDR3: CSVAKWEFTDTQYF. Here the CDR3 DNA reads TGCAGCGTTGCTAAGTGGGAGTTTACAGATACGCAGTATTTT.

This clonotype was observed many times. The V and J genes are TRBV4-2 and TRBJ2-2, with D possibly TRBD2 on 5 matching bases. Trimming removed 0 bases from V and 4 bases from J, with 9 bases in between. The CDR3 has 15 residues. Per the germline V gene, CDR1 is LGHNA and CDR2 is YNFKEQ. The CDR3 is CASSQDGSGTGELFF. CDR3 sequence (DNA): TGTGCCAGCAGCCAAGATGGCAGCGGCACCGGGGAGCTGTTTTTT.

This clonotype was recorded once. DNA for the CDR3: TGTGCCAGCACAGAGATGACTGGATATAATTCACCCCTCCACTTT. It is translated as CASTEMTGYNSPLHF. The chain links TRBV11-2 to TRBJ1-6; D gene unclear. Germline assignment: CDR1 SGHAT and CDR2 FQNNGV. CDR3 length equals 15 residues. Trimming took off 7 bases at V and 4 bases at J, with 14 bases between the two ends. The whole variable domain, filled in from reference TRBV11-2 and TRBJ1-6, reads EAGVAQSPRYKIIEKRQSVAFWCNPISGHATLYWYQQILGQGPKLLIQFQNNGVVDDSQLPKDRFSAERLKGVDSTLKIQPAKLEDSAVYLCASTEMTGYNSPLHFGNGTRLTVT.

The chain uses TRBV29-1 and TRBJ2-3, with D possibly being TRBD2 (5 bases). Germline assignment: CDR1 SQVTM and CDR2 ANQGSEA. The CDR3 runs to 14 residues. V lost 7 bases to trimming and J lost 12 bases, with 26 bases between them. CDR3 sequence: CSARPNAGTDSQYF. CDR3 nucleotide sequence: TGCAGCGCCCGCCCAAACGCGGGCACAGATTCACAGTATTTT.

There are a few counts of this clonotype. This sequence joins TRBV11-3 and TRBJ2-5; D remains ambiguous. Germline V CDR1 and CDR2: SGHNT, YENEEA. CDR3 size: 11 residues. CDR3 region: CARVYRETQYF. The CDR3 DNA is TGTGCAAGGGTGTACCGAGAGACCCAGTACTTC.

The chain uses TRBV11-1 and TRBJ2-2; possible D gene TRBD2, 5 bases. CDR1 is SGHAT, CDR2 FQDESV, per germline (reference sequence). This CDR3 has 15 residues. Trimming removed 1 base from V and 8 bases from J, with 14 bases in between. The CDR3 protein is CASSLGRGSTGELFF. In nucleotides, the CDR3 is TGTGCCAGCAGCTTAGGCCGGGGAAGCACGGGGGAGCTGTTTTTT.

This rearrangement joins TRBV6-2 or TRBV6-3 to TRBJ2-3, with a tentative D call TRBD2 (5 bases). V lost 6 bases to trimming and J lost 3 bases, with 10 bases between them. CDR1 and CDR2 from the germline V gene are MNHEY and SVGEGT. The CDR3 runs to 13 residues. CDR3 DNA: TGTGCCAGCAGGCCGGGGAAAACAGATACGCAGTATTTT. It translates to CASRPGKTDTQYF.

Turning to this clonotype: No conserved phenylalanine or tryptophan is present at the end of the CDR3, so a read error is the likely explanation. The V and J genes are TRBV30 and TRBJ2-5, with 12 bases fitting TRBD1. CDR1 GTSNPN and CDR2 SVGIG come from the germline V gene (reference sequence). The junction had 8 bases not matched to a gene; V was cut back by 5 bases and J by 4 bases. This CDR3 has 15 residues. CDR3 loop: CAWASGTGGVETQYL. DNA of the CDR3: TGTGCCTGGGCTTCCGGGACAGGGGGCGTAGAGACCCAGTACTTA.

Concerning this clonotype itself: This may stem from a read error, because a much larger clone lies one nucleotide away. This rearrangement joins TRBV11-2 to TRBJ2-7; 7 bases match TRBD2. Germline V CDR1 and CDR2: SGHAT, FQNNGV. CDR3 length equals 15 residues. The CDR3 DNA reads TGTGCCAGCAGTATTTCGGGAGGACTCTCCTACGAGCAGCACTTC. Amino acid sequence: CASSISGGLSYEQHF. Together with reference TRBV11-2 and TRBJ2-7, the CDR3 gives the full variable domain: EAGVAQSPRYKIIEKRQSVAFWCNPISGHATLYWYQQILGQGPKLLIQFQNNGVVDDSQLPKDRFSAERLKGVDSTLKIQPAKLEDSAVYLCASSISGGLSYEQHFGPGTRLTVT.

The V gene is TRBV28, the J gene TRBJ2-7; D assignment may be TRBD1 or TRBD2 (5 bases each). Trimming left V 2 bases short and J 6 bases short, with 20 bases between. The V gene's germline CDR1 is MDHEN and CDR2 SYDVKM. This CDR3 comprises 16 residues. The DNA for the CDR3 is TGTGCCAGCAGTTTAAGGGACGAGGGGTTGGGTCGCGAGCAGTACTTC. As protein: CASSLRDEGLGREQYF. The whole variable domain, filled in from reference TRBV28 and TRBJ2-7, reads DVKVTQSSRYLVKRTGEKVFLECVQDMDHENMFWYRQDPGLGLRLIYFSYDVKMKEKGDIPEGYSVSREKKERFSLILESASTNQTSMYLCASSLRDEGLGREQYFGPGTRLTVT.